One and the same sample provided the 26 T cell receptor beta chains below, sequenced in a study of T-cell memory formation after mild COVID-19 (TCRdb year 2021). The library relied on 5' RACE. The sequencer was an Illumina NovaSeq 6000. Using fastp trimming at Q25 and MiXCR clonotype assembly, TCRdb reanalyzed the public sequencing data and kept in-frame beta chains. Entries that share a CDR3 protein sequence are merged under the most common genes and DNA. The sample records 280,000 or so distinct CDR3 sequences, under 8.5% of which are singletons. 22% of the sample is held by the ten biggest clonotypes. Sequencing input: PBMCs or a T cell subset sorted from them (not recorded which). These receptors were taken from a man between 18 and 35 years old who had mild COVID-19 (a few samples of this study predate the infection). The sample titles of this study are shuffled in the database, so cell type and time point are left out; the donor was told from shared clones.

The V gene is TRBV4-1, the J gene TRBJ1-1; no reliable D call. Trimming removed 2 bases from V and 1 base from J, with 11 bases in between. CDR3 length: 15 amino acids. Per the germline V gene, CDR1 is MGHRA and CDR2 is YSYEKL. The CDR3 loop reads CASSQSPTENTEAFF. The CDR3 DNA reads as TGCGCCAGCAGCCAATCTCCAACAGAGAACACTGAAGCTTTCTTT.

The rearrangement joins TRBV5-1 to TRBJ2-1, with 7 positions matching TRBD1. Germline CDR1 is SGHRS and CDR2 is YFSETQ. V dropped 5 bases and J dropped 3; count of bases not matched to a gene: 8. CDR3 length equals 15 residues. The CDR3 nucleotides read TGCGCCAGCAGTCGGGACAGCAAGGGCTACAATGAGCAGTTCTTC. Its translation: CASSRDSKGYNEQFF.

This rearrangement joins TRBV6-5 to TRBJ2-3; TRBD2 might be the D (7 bases). V shed 2 bases and J shed 2 bases, with 11 bases lying between them. Germline V lookup: CDR1 MNHEY, CDR2 SVGAGI. The CDR3 has 15 amino acids. CDR3 nucleotide sequence: TGTGCCAGCAGTTACGTGGGGGGGCCCACAGATACGCAGTATTTT. Protein sequence: CASSYVGGPTDTQYF.

The chain couples TRBV25-1 to TRBJ2-3, with D unresolved. Trimming left V 7 bases short and J 0 bases short, with 5 bases between. This CDR3 is built from 12 residues. Germline-derived CDR1 and CDR2 are MGHDK and SYGVNS. The CDR3, as DNA: TGTGCCAGCAATAACAGCACAGATACGCAGTATTTT. This sequence encodes CASNNSTDTQYF.

This clonotype appeared a few times. CDR3 sequence: CATSDLSGAGYGYTF. DNA for the CDR3: TGTGCCACCAGTGATTTATCGGGGGCTGGCTACGGCTACACCTTC. This rearrangement joins TRBV24-1 to TRBJ1-2, with D perhaps TRBD1 (6 bases). The germline gives CDR1 KGHDR, CDR2 SFDVKD. The CDR3 contains 15 residues. V was pared by 1 base and J by 8 bases, with 16 bases between.

This clonotype appeared a few times. V is TRBV6-2 or TRBV6-3 and J is TRBJ1-1; 9 nucleotides line up with TRBD1. The CDR3 has 13 residues. CDR1 is MNHEY and CDR2 is SVGEGT in the germline V gene. Unmatched junction bases numbered 2, after V lost 8 bases and J lost 1 base. CDR3 bases: TGTGCCAGCGCGGGACAGGGGAACACTGAAGCTTTCTTT. The encoded protein is CASAGQGNTEAFF.

This clonotype was seen many times. The chain links TRBV5-6 to TRBJ2-3; D gene uncertain. V was trimmed by 7 bases and J by 5 bases, leaving 11 bases between them. The CDR3 totals 12 residues. The germline CDR1 and CDR2 sequences are SGHDT and YYEEEE. The DNA of the CDR3 is TGTGCCAGCGGTCGTGAAGGAGATACGCAGTATTTT. Protein sequence: CASGREGDTQYF.

The chain recombines TRBV5-1 with TRBJ1-2, with TRBD1 as a possible D gene (6 bases). The CDR3 is made up of 13 amino acids. Deletions cut 0 bases from V and 6 bases from J, with 9 bases between. Germline V gene sequence: CDR1 SGHRS, CDR2 YFSETQ. The CDR3 DNA follows: TGCGCCAGCAGCTTGGACAGGGTTGATGGCTACACCTTC. It encodes CASSLDRVDGYTF.

Many counts were recorded for this clonotype. The chain is built from TRBV12-3 or TRBV12-4 and TRBJ2-2; no firm D call. The V and J ends lost 7 bases and 5 bases respectively, with 11 bases between them. The CDR3 is made up of 13 amino acids. CDR3 protein: CASMLSDTGELFF. The CDR3 region has the DNA TGTGCCAGCATGTTGTCAGATACCGGGGAGCTGTTTTTT.

In DNA form, the CDR3 reads TGTGCCAGCAGTCGAGGGACAGGGACCTATGGCTACACCTTC. Its protein is CASSRGTGTYGYTF. This chain connects TRBV6-2 or TRBV6-3 to TRBJ1-2, with 9 bases matching TRBD1. This CDR3 has 14 residues. V was clipped by 5 bases and J by 4 bases; unmatched bases: 5. CDR1 MNHEY and CDR2 SVGEGT come from the germline V gene.

This clonotype has more than one count but fewer than ten. The chain carries TRBV7-9 and TRBJ1-1, with D possibly matching TRBD1 (6 bases). The CDR3 spans 14 residues. Trimming took 0 bases from V and 7 from J, leaving 12 bases between them. Per germline, CDR1 SEHNR and CDR2 FQNEAQ (reference sequence). The CDR3 DNA reads TGTGCCAGCAGCTTAGCCACAGGGCCCTATGAAGCTTTCTTT. This encodes CASSLATGPYEAFF.

This clonotype came up many times. The CDR3: CASSLSLAVQETQYF. Here the CDR3 DNA reads TGTGCCAGTAGTTTATCCCTAGCGGTACAAGAGACCCAGTACTTC. The chain uses TRBV19 and TRBJ2-5; 7 nucleotides line up with TRBD2. The V and J ends lost 5 bases and 2 bases, in that order; junction bases with no gene match: 8. Germline V gene lookup returns CDR1 LNHDA and CDR2 SQIVND (reference sequence). CDR3 length: 15 amino acids.

The genes are TRBV12-3 or TRBV12-4 and TRBJ1-1; D is unresolved. The CDR3 loop spans 11 amino acids. V was pared by 6 bases and J by 9 bases, with 11 bases between. CDR3 bases: TGTGCCAGCAGCCGCGCGACCCAAGCTTTCTTT. This translates into CASSRATQAFF.

In its sample, this clonotype was seen many times. This sequence joins TRBV20-1 and TRBJ1-1, with 7 bases fitting TRBD1. The V gene's germline CDR1 is DFQATT and CDR2 SNEGSKA (reference sequence). V lost 1 base and J lost 1; bases outside the gene matches: 3. This CDR3 spans 14 amino acids. The DNA of the CDR3 is TGCAGTGCTAGAGCAGGGGGGCCGAACACTGAAGCTTTCTTT. It is translated as CSARAGGPNTEAFF.

This clonotype was seen only a few times. V is TRBV11-2 and J is TRBJ2-3; 8 positions match TRBD2. Germline V gene sequence: CDR1 SGHAT, CDR2 FQNNGV. The V gene end was trimmed by 4 bases and the J gene end by 2 bases; junction bases not matched to a gene: 5. This CDR3 spans 15 amino acids. The chain's CDR3 is CASSYGTSSTDTQYF. CDR3 nucleotides: TGTGCCAGCAGCTACGGGACTAGTTCCACAGATACGCAGTATTTT. Together with reference TRBV11-2 and TRBJ2-3, the CDR3 gives the full variable domain: EAGVAQSPRYKIIEKRQSVAFWCNPISGHATLYWYQQILGQGPKLLIQFQNNGVVDDSQLPKDRFSAERLKGVDSTLKIQPAKLEDSAVYLCASSYGTSSTDTQYFGPGTRLTVL.

This sequence joins TRBV6-1 and TRBJ1-5; 7 bases line up with TRBD1. Germline assignment: CDR1 MNHNS and CDR2 SASEGT. This CDR3 has 15 amino acids. Trimming at V came to 3 bases and at J to 0 bases, leaving 2 bases not matched to a gene. The DNA for the CDR3 is TGTGCCAGCAGTGACAGGGGGGTTAGCAATCAGCCCCAGCATTTT. Residues: CASSDRGVSNQPQHF.

J is TRBJ1-1 and V is TRBV4-3; 11 bases map to TRBD1. Germline lookup yields CDR1 LGHNA and CDR2 YSLEER. The CDR3 is 17 amino acids. The junction had 8 bases not matched to a gene; V was cut back by 1 base and J by 4 bases. CDR3 bases: TGCGCCAGCAGCCAAGGGACAGGGGGCCTGGTAGGCACTGAAGCTTTCTTT. It codes for CASSQGTGGLVGTEAFF.

This clonotype has only a few counts. The V call is TRBV4-1, the J call TRBJ1-1; a possible D gene is TRBD1 (5 bases). The V end was cut by 0 bases, the J end by 3 bases, with 8 bases between. The CDR3 extends over 14 amino acids. Per germline, CDR1 MGHRA and CDR2 YSYEKL. In nucleotides, the CDR3 is TGCGCCAGCAGCCAAGAGGGGCGGGACACTGAAGCTTTCTTT. It specifies CASSQEGRDTEAFF.

The gene calls are TRBV11-2 and TRBJ2-1, with 9 bases lining up with TRBD1. Germline V gene sequence: CDR1 SGHAT, CDR2 FQNNGV. V shed 6 bases, J shed 5 bases, and the junction held 8 bases outside the gene matches. This CDR3 is built from 15 residues. The CDR3 DNA follows: TGTGCCAGCAGTTCCCGGGACAGGGCAGACAATGAGCAGTTCTTC. This sequence encodes CASSSRDRADNEQFF.

This clonotype occurred a few times. The chain couples TRBV27 to TRBJ1-5; D is possibly TRBD1 (6 bases). The germline V gene has CDR1 MNHEY and CDR2 SMNVEV (reference sequence). This CDR3 comprises 16 residues. The germline V and J ends were trimmed by 1 base and 9 bases, with 19 bases remaining between them. This chain's CDR3 is CASSLCTGPDYPPQHF. Here the CDR3 DNA reads TGTGCCAGCAGTTTATGTACAGGGCCCGACTATCCGCCCCAGCATTTT.

The chain uses TRBV28 and TRBJ2-7, with TRBD2 identical over 8 bases. CDR3 length equals 13 residues. The ends lost 9 bases at V and 5 bases at J; junction bases unmatched: 9. Germline CDR1 and CDR2: MDHEN and SYDVKM. The CDR3 region is CASSGGVMDEQYV. CDR3 DNA: TGTGCCAGTTCCGGGGGGGTGATGGACGAGCAGTACGTC.

The chain has TRBV24-1 and TRBJ1-2; D perhaps matches TRBD1 (5 bases). CDR3 length equals 15 residues. The ends were cut back, 7 bases at V and 4 bases at J, with 18 bases in the middle. Germline loops: CDR1 KGHDR, CDR2 SFDVKD. CDR3 sequence: CATRMDGSQGYGYTF. The DNA for the CDR3 is TGTGCCACCAGGATGGACGGGAGCCAGGGCTATGGCTACACCTTC.

This clonotype was seen a few times. The V gene is TRBV5-6, the J gene TRBJ2-2; tentatively, D is TRBD2 (6 bases). Per germline, CDR1 SGHDT and CDR2 YYEEEE. The V and J ends lost 4 bases and 6 bases respectively, with 22 bases between them. The CDR3 sequence is 17 residues long. CDR3 sequence reads: CASSGGTVSSVAGELFF. The CDR3 DNA is TGTGCCAGCAGCGGCGGGACGGTTTCTAGCGTCGCCGGGGAGCTGTTTTTT. The variable domain in full, with the rest retrieved from reference TRBV5-6 and TRBJ2-2, is DAGVTQSPTHLIKTRGQQVTLRCSPKSGHDTVSWYQQALGQGPQFIFQYYEEEERQRGNFPDRFSGHQFPNYSSELNVNALLLGDSALYLCASSGGTVSSVAGELFFGEGSRLTVL.

This clonotype was counted a few times. The chain uses TRBV6-2 or TRBV6-3 and TRBJ2-5; no clear D. Per the germline V gene, CDR1 is MNHEY and CDR2 is SVGEGT. Trimming took off 0 bases at V and 2 bases at J, with 7 bases between the two ends. This CDR3 region has 14 residues. The CDR3 sequence: CASSYSSSQETQYF. CDR3 DNA sequence: TGTGCCAGCAGTTACTCTTCATCACAAGAGACCCAGTACTTC.

This clonotype showed up just a few times. The V call is TRBV7-7, the J call TRBJ1-1, with D unresolved. The ends were cut back, 4 bases at V and 9 bases at J, with 9 bases in the middle. Germline assignment: CDR1 SSHAT and CDR2 FNYEAQ (reference sequence). The CDR3 contains 11 residues. Here the CDR3 reads CASSSAGKAFF. DNA for the CDR3: TGTGCCAGCAGCTCTGCGGGTAAAGCTTTCTTT. Together with reference TRBV7-7 and TRBJ1-1, the CDR3 gives the full variable domain: GAGVSQSPRYKVTKRGQDVTLRCDPISSHATLYWYQQALGQGPEFLTYFNYEAQPDKSGLPSDRFSAERPEGSISTLTIQRTEQRDSAMYRCASSSAGKAFFGQGTRLTVV.

This clonotype has ten or more counts. The rearrangement links TRBV5-6 to TRBJ1-1; weak D call: TRBD1 (5 bases). The V and J ends lost 2 bases and 11 bases respectively, with 13 bases between them. This CDR3 has 12 residues. Germline CDR1 is SGHDT and CDR2 is YYEEEE. The CDR3 spells CASSLKGVRAFF. CDR3 nucleotide sequence: TGTGCCAGCAGCTTAAAAGGGGTTCGGGCTTTCTTT. Drawing the rest from reference TRBV5-6 and TRBJ1-1, the complete variable domain is DAGVTQSPTHLIKTRGQQVTLRCSPKSGHDTVSWYQQALGQGPQFIFQYYEEEERQRGNFPDRFSGHQFPNYSSELNVNALLLGDSALYLCASSLKGVRAFFGQGTRLTVV.